This T cell receptor (beta chain) was observed in a study of post-analysis software for immune sequencing data. Study-wide results and caveats: About five TRBV segments were more frequent in patients than controls; TRBV5-6, TRBV5-1 and TRBV20-1 belonged to this group.

Included in the TCR beta cDNA libraries were unique molecular identifiers. TCRdb re-called the PCR reads through MiXCR, storing one row per CDR3 protein. The data hold approximately 350,000 distinct CDR3 sequences, with approximately 38% observed a single time. This CDR3 region has 14 residues. The germline V gene has CDR1 SQVTM and CDR2 ANQGSEA. Trimming removed 4 bases at V and 0 bases at J, with 13 bases between. At least ten counts were recorded for this clonotype. The antigen remains unidentified. This TCR was recovered from a girl between 10 and 17 years old with multiple sclerosis. The chain carries TRBV29-1 and TRBJ2-7; D is perhaps TRBD1 or TRBD2 (5 bases each). Source material: blood. This CDR3 reads CSVVATAHSYEQYF. In DNA form, the CDR3 reads TGCAGCGTTGTAGCGACAGCTCACTCCTACGAGCAGTACTTC.